This TCR beta chain was recovered during a study of cytomegalovirus exposure and HLA in healthy donors. Donors had nominal health at sampling but likely had unrecorded immune exposures. Germline V gene sequence: CDR1 SGHRS, CDR2 YFSETQ. This CDR3 has 14 residues. The V gene lost 6 bases and the J gene lost 1 base, with 11 bases spanning the gap. This clone has only one observation. Its antigen is unidentified. Study-level points and caveats: A previous analysis found most TCR beta V segments productive roughly 87% or roughly 30% of the time.

The PCR ran on 60 Vbeta and 13 Jbeta primers. Clones were read by immunoSEQ multiplex PCR, and TCRdb kept only the in-frame ones, dropping some. The profile shows about 150,000 clones, 79% of them singletons. Sequencing was carried out using PBMCs. The receptor was derived from a young man in good health and CMV-seropositive. The chain couples TRBV5-1 to TRBJ2-1, with a weak D call TRBD1 (6 bases). CDR3 sequence reads: CASTTDRSYNEQFF. CDR3 bases: TGCGCCAGCACCACGGACAGATCCTACAATGAGCAGTTCTTC.